Below are 16 T cell receptor beta chains sequenced from a single sample in a study of long-term antiretroviral therapy in people with HIV. A v3.0 immunoSEQ assay was performed at survey level. The method was immunoSEQ multiplex PCR; TCRdb's version includes in-frame clones alone and lacks a portion of them. The sample holds about 15,000 clones; 85% to 90% are singletons and the top ten take 14% to 15%. The specimen was unsorted PBMCs, collected more than 2.2 years before starting antiretroviral therapy. These receptors were collected from a woman aged 25 to 45 with HIV.

This sequence joins TRBV27 and TRBJ1-1, with a tentative D call TRBD1 (5 bases). V was clipped by 0 bases and J by 0 bases, with 17 bases between them. Germline V gene data show CDR1 as MNHEY and CDR2 as SMNVEV (reference sequence). The length of the CDR3 is 18 residues. This chain's CDR3 is CASSLSSGPGWMNTEAFF. The CDR3 DNA follows: TGTGCCAGCAGTTTATCGTCGGGGCCTGGTTGGATGAACACTGAAGCTTTCTTT.

The rearrangement links TRBV18 to TRBJ2-1; perhaps D is TRBD1 or TRBD2 (5 bases each). V was trimmed by 3 bases and J by 0 bases, leaving 9 bases between them. The CDR3 is made up of 15 amino acids. Germline lookup yields CDR1 KGHSH and CDR2 LQKENI. Written as DNA, the CDR3 is TGTGCCAGCTCACCTGATGGGGGCTCCTACAATGAGCAGTTCTTC. This gives the protein CASSPDGGSYNEQFF.

The J gene is TRBJ1-6, the V gene TRBV5-6; 8 bases fit TRBD1. Germline V gene data show CDR1 as SGHDT and CDR2 as YYEEEE. The CDR3 has 16 amino acids. Losses at the gene ends were 2 bases for V and 6 bases for J; bases not matched to a gene: 7. The CDR3 DNA follows: TGTGCCAGCAGCTTAGGTATCGGACAGGGTAATTCACCCCTCCACTTT. It yields the protein CASSLGIGQGNSPLHF.

The V and J genes are TRBV19 and TRBJ1-1; possibly TRBD1 for D (6 bases). This CDR3 spans 13 amino acids. Germline CDR1 LNHDA, CDR2 SQIVND (reference sequence). V lost 6 bases and J lost 1, with 9 bases in between. The CDR3 here is CASSFRGNTEAFF. Written as DNA, the CDR3 is TGTGCCAGTAGCTTCAGGGGGAACACTGAAGCTTTCTTT. Variable domain in full (rest from reference TRBV19 and TRBJ1-1): DGGITQSPKYLFRKEGQNVTLSCEQNLNHDAMYWYRQDPGQGLRLIYYSQIVNDFQKGDIAEGYSVSREKKESFPLTVTSAQKNPTAFYLCASSFRGNTEAFFGQGTRLTVV.

The V gene is TRBV19, the J gene TRBJ1-2, with a tentative D call TRBD1 (5 bases). CDR3 length: 14 amino acids. Trimming shortened V by 3 bases and J by 3 bases, and 11 bases separated the two germline ends. Germline assignment: CDR1 LNHDA and CDR2 SQIVND (reference sequence). CDR3 region: CASSITGTYYGYTF. In DNA, the CDR3 is TGTGCCAGTAGTATCACTGGGACCTACTATGGCTACACCTTC.

The chain recombines TRBV12-5 with TRBJ1-1, with D possibly matching TRBD1 (5 bases). Germline V gene lookup returns CDR1 LGHNT and CDR2 FRNRAP. V lost 7 bases, J lost 3 bases, and 12 bases lay in between. The CDR3 is made up of 13 amino acids. Here the CDR3 reads CASDRWGYTEAFF. The CDR3, as DNA: TGTGCTAGTGACAGGTGGGGGTACACTGAAGCTTTCTTT.

J is TRBJ2-3 and V is TRBV7-9, with 7 bases that match TRBD2. J was trimmed by 2 bases and V by 4 bases; bases with no gene match: 6. The germline V gene encodes CDR1 SEHNR and CDR2 FQNEAQ (reference sequence). The CDR3 contains 15 residues. The CDR3 nucleotides are TGTGCCAGCAGCTATAACGGGGGGACCACAGATACGCAGTATTTT. Protein product: CASSYNGGTTDTQYF.

The chain recombines TRBV10-3 with TRBJ2-7, with 7 bases identical to TRBD1. The CDR3 spans 14 residues. Germline lookup yields CDR1 ENHRY and CDR2 SYGVKD. V lost 4 bases to trimming and J lost 7 bases; unmatched junction nucleotides: 10. Written as DNA, the CDR3 is TGTGCCATCAGTGGGACAGGAGACCAGATTGAGCAGTACTTC. Its protein product is CAISGTGDQIEQYF.

The rearrangement uses TRBV5-1 and TRBJ2-4, with a weak D call TRBD1 (7 bases). V was pared by 0 bases and J by 6 bases, with 19 bases between. This CDR3 has 17 amino acids. The germline V gene has CDR1 SGHRS and CDR2 YFSETQ. The CDR3 here is CASSLGGGGALGNIQYF. As DNA, the CDR3 is TGCGCCAGCAGCTTGGGAGGAGGGGGCGCTTTGGGAAACATTCAGTACTTC.

This chain connects TRBV10-3 to TRBJ2-7; 7 positions match TRBD2. The CDR3 sequence is 13 residues long. The germline V gene has CDR1 ENHRY and CDR2 SYGVKD. The V segment lost 5 bases and the J segment 3 bases; nucleotides outside the gene matches: 4. The CDR3 coding sequence is TGTGCCATCAGTAACGGGGGGAGCTACGAGCAGTACTTC. Protein: CAISNGGSYEQYF.

This chain connects TRBV4-3 to TRBJ1-1; D is unclear. V dropped 3 bases and J dropped 1 base, with 12 bases sitting between them. The CDR3 is 15 amino acids. Germline V gene data show CDR1 as LGHNA and CDR2 as YSLEER. The CDR3 coding sequence is TGCGCCAGCAGCCATTACGCCGGGAGGAACACTGAAGCTTTCTTT. It specifies CASSHYAGRNTEAFF.

The chain employs TRBV5-1 and TRBJ1-6; a weak D match, TRBD1 (6 bases). Germline V gene lookup returns CDR1 SGHRS and CDR2 YFSETQ. The CDR3 runs to 16 residues. V shed 0 bases and J shed 7 bases, with 14 bases lying between them. The CDR3 reads CASSLEDSVSNSPLHF. DNA for the CDR3: TGCGCCAGCAGCTTGGAGGACAGCGTATCAAATTCACCCCTCCACTTT.

The chain has TRBV9 and TRBJ2-7; D possibly corresponds to TRBD2 (6 bases). This CDR3 has 14 amino acids. From germline, CDR1 is SGDLS and CDR2 YYNGEE. V lost 4 bases and J 5 bases, leaving 16 bases between the germline ends. The DNA of the CDR3 is TGTGCCAGCAGCCCTACGTTTGGGGGGAACGAGCAGTACTTC. Encoded protein: CASSPTFGGNEQYF.

The chain carries TRBV4-3 and TRBJ1-3; tentative D call: TRBD1 (5 bases). CDR1 and CDR2 (germline): LGHNA, YSLEER. The CDR3 consists of 15 residues. V lost 0 bases and J 4 bases, leaving 10 bases between the germline ends. The CDR3 region is CASSQEWGYGNTIYF. The CDR3 bases are TGCGCCAGCAGCCAAGAATGGGGCTACGGAAACACCATATATTTT.

The V gene is TRBV27, the J gene TRBJ2-7; tentatively, D is TRBD1 (5 bases). The germline V gene encodes CDR1 MNHEY and CDR2 SMNVEV (reference sequence). The V and J ends lost 5 bases and 1 base respectively, with 18 bases between them. This CDR3 has 16 amino acids. The CDR3 reads CASSLATGLLSYEQYF. Here the CDR3 DNA reads TGTGCCAGCAGTCTTGCAACAGGCCTACTATCCTACGAGCAGTACTTC.

J is TRBJ2-5 and V is TRBV7-2; TRBD1 or TRBD2 may be the D gene (5 bases each). The germline gives CDR1 SGHTA, CDR2 FQGNSA. The V gene lost 8 bases and the J gene lost 2 bases, with 15 bases spanning the gap. This CDR3 is 14 amino acids long. The CDR3 is CASCRTGPQETQYF. The CDR3 nucleotides are TGTGCCAGCTGCAGGACGGGGCCACAAGAGACCCAGTACTTC.